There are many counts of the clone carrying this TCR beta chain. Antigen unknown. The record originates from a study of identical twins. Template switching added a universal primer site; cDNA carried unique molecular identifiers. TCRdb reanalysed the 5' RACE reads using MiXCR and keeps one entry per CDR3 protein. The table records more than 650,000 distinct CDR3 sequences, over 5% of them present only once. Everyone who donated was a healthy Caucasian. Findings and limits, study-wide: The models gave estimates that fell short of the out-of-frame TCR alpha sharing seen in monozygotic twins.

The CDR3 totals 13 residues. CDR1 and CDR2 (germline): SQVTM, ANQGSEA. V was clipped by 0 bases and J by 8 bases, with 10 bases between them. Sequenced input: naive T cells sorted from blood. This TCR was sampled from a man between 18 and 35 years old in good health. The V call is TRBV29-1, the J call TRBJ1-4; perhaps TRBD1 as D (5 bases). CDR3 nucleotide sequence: TGCAGCGTTGAAGATGGGGGAGACGAAAAACTGTTTTTT. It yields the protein CSVEDGGDEKLFF.